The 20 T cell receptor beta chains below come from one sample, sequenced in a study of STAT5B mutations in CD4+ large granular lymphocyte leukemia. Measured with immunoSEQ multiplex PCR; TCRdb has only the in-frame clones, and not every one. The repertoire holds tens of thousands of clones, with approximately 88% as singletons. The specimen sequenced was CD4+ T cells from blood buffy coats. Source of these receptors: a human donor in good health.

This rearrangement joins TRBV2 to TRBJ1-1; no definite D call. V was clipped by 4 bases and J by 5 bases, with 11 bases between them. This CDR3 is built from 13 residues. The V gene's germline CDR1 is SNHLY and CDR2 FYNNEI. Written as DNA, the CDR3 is TGTGCCAGCAGTGTCCAGGAGGGAACTGAAGCTTTCTTT. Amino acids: CASSVQEGTEAFF.

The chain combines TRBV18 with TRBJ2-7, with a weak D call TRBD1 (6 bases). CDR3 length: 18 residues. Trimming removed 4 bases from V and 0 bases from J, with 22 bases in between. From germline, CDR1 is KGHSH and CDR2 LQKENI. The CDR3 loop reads CASSRTEPGTTSSYEQYF. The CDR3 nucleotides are TGTGCCAGCTCACGCACCGAGCCCGGGACAACCAGCTCCTACGAGCAGTACTTC.

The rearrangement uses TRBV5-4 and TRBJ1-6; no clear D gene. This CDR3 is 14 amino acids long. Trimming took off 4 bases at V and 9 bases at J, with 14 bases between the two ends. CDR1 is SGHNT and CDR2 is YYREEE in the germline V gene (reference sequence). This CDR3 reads CASSPERRSSPLHF. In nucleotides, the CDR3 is TGTGCCAGCAGCCCAGAGCGGCGGAGTTCACCCCTCCACTTT.

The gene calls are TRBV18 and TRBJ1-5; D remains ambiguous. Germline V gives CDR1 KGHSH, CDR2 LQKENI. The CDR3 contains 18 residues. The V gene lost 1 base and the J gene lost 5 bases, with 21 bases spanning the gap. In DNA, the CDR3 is TGTGCCAGCTCACCACGCACCCCCGGGTTCGGTGCAGATCAGCCCCAGCATTTT. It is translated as CASSPRTPGFGADQPQHF.

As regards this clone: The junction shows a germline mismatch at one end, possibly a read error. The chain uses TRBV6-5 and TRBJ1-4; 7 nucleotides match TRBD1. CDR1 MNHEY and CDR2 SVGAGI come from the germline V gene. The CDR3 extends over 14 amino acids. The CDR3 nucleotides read TGTGTCAGCAGTAAGACCGGGACAGATGAAAAACTGTTTTTT. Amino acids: CVSSKTGTDEKLFF.

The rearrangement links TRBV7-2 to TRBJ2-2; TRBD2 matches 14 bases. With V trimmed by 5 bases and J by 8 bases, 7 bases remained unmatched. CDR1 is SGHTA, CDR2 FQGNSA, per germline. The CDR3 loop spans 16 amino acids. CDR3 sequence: CASSIRLAGGLGELFF. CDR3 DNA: TGTGCCAGCAGCATCAGACTAGCGGGGGGGCTAGGGGAGCTGTTTTTT.

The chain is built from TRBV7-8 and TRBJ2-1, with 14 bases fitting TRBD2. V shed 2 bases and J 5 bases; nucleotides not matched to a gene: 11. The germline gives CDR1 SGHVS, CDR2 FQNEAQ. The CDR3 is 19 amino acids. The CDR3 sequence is CASSLTRLAGGRRNNEQFF. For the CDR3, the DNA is TGTGCCAGCAGCTTAACCCGACTAGCGGGAGGGCGAAGGAACAATGAGCAGTTCTTC. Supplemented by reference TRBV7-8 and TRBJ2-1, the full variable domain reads GAGVSQSPRYKVAKRGQDVALRCDPISGHVSLFWYQQALGQGPEFLTYFQNEAQLDKSGLPSDRFFAERPEGSVSTLKIQRTQQEDSAVYLCASSLTRLAGGRRNNEQFFGPGTRLTVL.

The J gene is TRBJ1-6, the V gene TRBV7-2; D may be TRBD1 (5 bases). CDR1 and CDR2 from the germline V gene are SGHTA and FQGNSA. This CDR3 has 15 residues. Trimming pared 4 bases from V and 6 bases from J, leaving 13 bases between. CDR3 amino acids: CASSSNPQGNSPLHF. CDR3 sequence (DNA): TGTGCCAGCAGCTCAAATCCCCAGGGTAATTCACCCCTCCACTTT.

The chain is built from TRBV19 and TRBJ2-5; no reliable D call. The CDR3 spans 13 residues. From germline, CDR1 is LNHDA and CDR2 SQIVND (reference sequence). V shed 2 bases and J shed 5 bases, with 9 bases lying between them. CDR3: CASSIHSLETQYF. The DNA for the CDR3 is TGTGCCAGTAGTATACACAGTTTGGAGACCCAGTACTTC.

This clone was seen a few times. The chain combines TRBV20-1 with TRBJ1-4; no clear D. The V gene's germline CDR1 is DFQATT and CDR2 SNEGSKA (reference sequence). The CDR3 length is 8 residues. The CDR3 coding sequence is TGCGGGGTAGGAAAACTGTTTTTT. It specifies CGVGKLFF.

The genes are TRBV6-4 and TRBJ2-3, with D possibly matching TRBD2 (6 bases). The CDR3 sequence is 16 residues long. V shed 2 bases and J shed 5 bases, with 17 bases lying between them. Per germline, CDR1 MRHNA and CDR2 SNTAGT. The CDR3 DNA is TGTGCCAGCAGTGACGGGCGGGGAGGCCACGTAGATACGCAGTATTTT. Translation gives CASSDGRGGHVDTQYF.

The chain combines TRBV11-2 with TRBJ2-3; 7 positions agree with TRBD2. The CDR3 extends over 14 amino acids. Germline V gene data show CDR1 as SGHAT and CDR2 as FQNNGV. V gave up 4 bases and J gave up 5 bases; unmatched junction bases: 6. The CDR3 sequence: CASSSRTSIDTQYF. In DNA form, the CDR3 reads TGTGCCAGCAGCTCCCGGACTAGTATAGATACGCAGTATTTT.

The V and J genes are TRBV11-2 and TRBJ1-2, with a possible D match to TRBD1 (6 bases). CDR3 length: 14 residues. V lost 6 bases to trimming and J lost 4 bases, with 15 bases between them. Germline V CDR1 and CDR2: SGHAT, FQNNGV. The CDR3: CASSLSQGSYGYTF. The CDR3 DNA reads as TGTGCCAGCAGTCTGTCGCAGGGGTCCTATGGCTACACCTTC.

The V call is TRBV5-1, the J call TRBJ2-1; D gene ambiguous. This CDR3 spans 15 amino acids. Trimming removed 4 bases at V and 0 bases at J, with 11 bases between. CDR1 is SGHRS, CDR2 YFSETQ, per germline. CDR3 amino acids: CASSPDIDSYNEQFF. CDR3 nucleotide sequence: TGCGCCAGCAGCCCAGACATCGACTCCTACAATGAGCAGTTCTTC.

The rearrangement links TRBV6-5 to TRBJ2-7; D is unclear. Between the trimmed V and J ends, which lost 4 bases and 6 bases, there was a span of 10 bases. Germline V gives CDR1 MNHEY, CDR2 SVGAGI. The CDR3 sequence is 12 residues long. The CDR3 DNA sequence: TGTGCCAGCAGTTCCGACGCTATCGAGCAGTACTTC. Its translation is CASSSDAIEQYF.

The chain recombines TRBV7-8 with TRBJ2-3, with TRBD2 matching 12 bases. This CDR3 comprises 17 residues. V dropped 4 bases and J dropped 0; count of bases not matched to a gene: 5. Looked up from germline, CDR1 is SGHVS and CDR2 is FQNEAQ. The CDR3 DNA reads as TGTGCCAGCAGCTCCTTCGGACTAGCGGGGAGCACAGATACGCAGTATTTT. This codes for CASSSFGLAGSTDTQYF.

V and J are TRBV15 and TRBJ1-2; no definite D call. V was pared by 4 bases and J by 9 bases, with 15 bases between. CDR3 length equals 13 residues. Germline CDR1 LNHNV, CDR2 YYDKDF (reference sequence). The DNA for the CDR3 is TGTGCCACCAGCAACCGGGAGCTGAGGCGCTACACCTTC. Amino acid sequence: CATSNRELRRYTF.

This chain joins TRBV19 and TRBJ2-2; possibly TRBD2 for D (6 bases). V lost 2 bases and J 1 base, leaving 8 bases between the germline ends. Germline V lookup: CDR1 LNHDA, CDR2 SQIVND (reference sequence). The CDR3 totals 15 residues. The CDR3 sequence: CASSILAMNTGELFF. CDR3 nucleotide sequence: TGTGCCAGTAGTATACTAGCGATGAACACCGGGGAGCTGTTTTTT.

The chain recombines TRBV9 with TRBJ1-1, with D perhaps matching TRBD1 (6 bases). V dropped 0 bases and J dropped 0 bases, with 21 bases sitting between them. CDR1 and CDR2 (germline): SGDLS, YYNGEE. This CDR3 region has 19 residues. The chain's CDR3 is CASSVGTEGGIGMNTEAFF. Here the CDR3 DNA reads TGTGCCAGCAGCGTAGGTACGGAAGGGGGGATTGGGATGAACACTGAAGCTTTCTTT.

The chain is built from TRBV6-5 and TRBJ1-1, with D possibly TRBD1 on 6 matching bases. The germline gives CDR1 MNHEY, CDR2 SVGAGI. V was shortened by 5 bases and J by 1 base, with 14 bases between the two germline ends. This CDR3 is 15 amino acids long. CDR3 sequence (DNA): TGTGCCAGCAGTACCGGACAGATTGCGAACACTGAAGCTTTCTTT. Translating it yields CASSTGQIANTEAFF.